This TCR beta chain emerged from a study of T cell responses to AZD1222 COVID-19 vaccine. To note about this clone: Its antigen is not identified.

Libraries were prepared by immunoSEQ multiplex PCR; TCRdb keeps only in-frame clonotypes and omits some of them. This sample yields approximately 180,000 clones, of which roughly nine tenths are seen a single time; 1.6% belongs to the top ten. Study-wide points: Repertoire samples came only from after the peak T cell response. There were vaccine-associated CD4 TCRs across spike, dominant at 160-218 and 743-854. Unmutated variant regions are reportedly targeted by nearly half of spike-specific TCRs. In a largely white British group with more females than males, clonal diversity was possibly underestimated.

Between the trimmed V and J ends, which lost 2 bases and 2 bases, there was a span of 12 bases. The CDR3 runs 15 residues. Germline V lookup: CDR1 PRHDT, CDR2 FYEKMQ (reference sequence). Sequences were derived from peripheral blood, sampled on day 0 of AZD1222 vaccination. This TCR was sampled from an adult in good health. The rearrangement links TRBV13 to TRBJ1-2; a possible D gene is TRBD1 (5 bases). This CDR3 reads CASSLNLGGNYGYTF. The CDR3 region has the DNA TGTGCCAGCAGCTTAAATTTGGGGGGAAACTATGGCTACACCTTC.